These T cell receptor beta chains were read from a single sample in a study of shared clonotypes between healthy human individuals. The data were produced by immunoSEQ multiplex PCR, yet TCRdb's version contains in-frame clones alone and is incomplete. The sample records about 2 million clones, about 95% being singletons. Sequenced material: naive CD8+ T cells sorted from blood. The receptor set was obtained from a man in his late teens or twenties in good health. CDR3s include the opening cysteine and the closing phenylalanine or tryptophan. Fields, in order: V gene, J gene, CDR3 protein.

TRBV7-2,TRBJ2-2,CASSQTTDNTGELFF
TRBV5-6,TRBJ2-4,CASSLLASETIQYF
TRBV4-1,TRBJ2-7,CASSQGTGDGGEQYF
TRBV7-9,TRBJ2-7,CASGISGKGYEQYF
TRBV10-3,TRBJ2-1,CAISESAGGSYNEQFF
TRBV6-1,TRBJ2-7,CASSGRGTVYEQYF
TRBV6-6,TRBJ2-1,CASSSRPPWNEQFF
TRBV29-1,TRBJ2-4,CSVDTAKNIQYF
TRBV5-1,TRBJ1-1,CASSSWDRGTEAFF
TRBV7-9,TRBJ2-1,CASSLSGGPFWGQFF
TRBV27,TRBJ2-5,CASSLSSGVGETQYF
TRBV7-9,TRBJ2-7,CASSSDTSAEQYF
TRBV6-6,TRBJ1-1,CASSPPGGETEAFF
TRBV13,TRBJ2-7,CASSLGGLGTYEQYF
TRBV4-1,TRBJ2-5,CASSQEGWDRGRLETQYF
TRBV27,TRBJ1-1,CASSPEAGRPLNTEAFF
TRBV7-2,TRBJ1-2,CASSPETIYGYTF
TRBV13,TRBJ2-3,CASSLDSHTDTQYF
TRBV11-2,TRBJ2-7,CASSLGTSYEQYF
TRBV7-9,TRBJ1-1,CASSAESTEAFF
TRBV4-1,TRBJ2-2,CASSQEATGAGELFF
TRBV4-1,TRBJ1-2,CASSPDSQFGGYTF
TRBV5-6,TRBJ1-1,CASSLGDRVTEAFF
TRBV5-1,TRBJ2-3,CASSSPKASTSTDTQYF
TRBV5-6,TRBJ2-2,CASSLGPRANTGELFF
TRBV12-5,TRBJ2-7,CASGLASLSGVGEQYF
TRBV7-9,TRBJ2-5,CASSPSPGTGYDVDGTQYF
TRBV7-7,TRBJ2-1,CASSLGSGDNEQFF